One sample yielded the 8 T cell receptor beta chains listed below, sequenced in a study of cytomegalovirus exposure and HLA in healthy donors. Clones were read by immunoSEQ multiplex PCR, and TCRdb kept only the in-frame ones, dropping some. Here the sample spans hundreds of thousands of clones, about 90% being singletons. Material: PBMCs. The source of these receptors is a woman younger than 45 in good health and CMV-seropositive.

This sequence joins TRBV2 and TRBJ2-1, with 8 bases lining up with TRBD2. Losses at the gene ends were 0 bases for V and 4 bases for J; bases not matched to a gene: 5. The CDR3 covers 16 residues. Germline CDR1 is SNHLY and CDR2 is FYNNEI. The CDR3 DNA reads TGTGCCAGCAGTGAAGCGGAACTAGCGGATTACAATGAGCAGTTCTTC. Its translation is CASSEAELADYNEQFF.

This chain connects TRBV11-2 to TRBJ2-2; D is ambiguous. Trimming took off 2 bases at V and 6 bases at J, with 4 bases between the two ends. This CDR3 is 12 amino acids long. Germline CDR1 and CDR2: SGHAT and FQNNGV. The chain's CDR3 is CASSLTSGELFF. The CDR3 DNA follows: TGTGCCAGCAGCTTAACATCCGGGGAGCTGTTTTTT.

The genes are TRBV28 and TRBJ1-5; 9 positions match TRBD1. The CDR3 spans 15 residues. The V and J ends lost 4 bases and 7 bases, in that order; junction bases with no gene match: 8. Per germline, CDR1 MDHEN and CDR2 SYDVKM. In DNA form, the CDR3 reads TGTGCCAGCAGTTCAGAACAGGGGGCAAGACAGCCCCAGCATTTT. As protein: CASSSEQGARQPQHF. The full variable domain, in which reference TRBV28 and TRBJ1-5 provide the parts outside the CDR3, is DVKVTQSSRYLVKRTGEKVFLECVQDMDHENMFWYRQDPGLGLRLIYFSYDVKMKEKGDIPEGYSVSREKKERFSLILESASTNQTSMYLCASSSEQGARQPQHFGDGTRLSIL.

The chain employs TRBV29-1 and TRBJ2-3; 11 bases are shared with TRBD2. CDR1 is SQVTM and CDR2 is ANQGSEA in the germline V gene. CDR3 length equals 14 residues. V lost 6 bases, J lost 8 bases, and 10 bases stayed unmatched. CDR3 loop: CSVVLAGDSVTQYF. The CDR3 DNA follows: TGCAGCGTCGTACTAGCGGGAGATTCCGTTACGCAGTATTTT.

This chain links TRBV15 with TRBJ2-2; 9 nucleotides match TRBD2. The CDR3 loop spans 15 amino acids. V shed 3 bases and J 6 bases; nucleotides not matched to a gene: 5. Germline CDR1 LNHNV, CDR2 YYDKDF (reference sequence). CDR3 region: CATSRGLAIAGELFF. The CDR3 DNA reads as TGTGCCACCAGCAGGGGACTAGCCATCGCCGGGGAGCTGTTTTTT.

A single count supports this clone. The chain combines TRBV29-1 with TRBJ2-6, with D perhaps TRBD2 (6 bases). Germline CDR1 SQVTM, CDR2 ANQGSEA. The germline V and J ends were trimmed by 4 bases and 3 bases, with 22 bases remaining between them. The CDR3 sequence is 18 residues long. Here the CDR3 DNA reads TGCAGCGTTGGGGGAGGAGACAGACTCGTTTTTGGGGCCAACGTCCTGACTTTC. It is translated as CSVGGGDRLVFGANVLTF.

The chain links TRBV6-5 to TRBJ2-7; maybe TRBD2 (6 bases). The CDR3 extends over 14 amino acids. CDR1 and CDR2 (germline): MNHEY, SVGAGI. Trimming took off 2 bases at V and 3 bases at J, with 11 bases between the two ends. CDR3 sequence (DNA): TGTGCCAGCAGTTACGCGGAGGGACTCTACGAGCAGTACTTC. Its translation is CASSYAEGLYEQYF.

The J gene is TRBJ1-2, the V gene TRBV28; no firm D call. The CDR3 extends over 14 amino acids. The germline V gene has CDR1 MDHEN and CDR2 SYDVKM. Trimming pared 2 bases from V and 4 bases from J, leaving 11 bases between. The CDR3, as DNA: TGTGCCAGCAGTTTAAGCGGCAGAGGCTATGGCTACACCTTC. It is translated as CASSLSGRGYGYTF.